This T cell receptor (beta chain) was identified during a study of shared clonotypes between healthy human individuals. Study-level findings and limits: Few donors limited the genetic and exposure-history diversity represented.

With 0 bases removed from V and 3 bases from J, the gap between germline ends came to 6 bases. CDR1 is GTSNPN, CDR2 SVGIG, per germline (reference sequence). The CDR3 totals 13 residues. Worth noting for this clone: The antigen is not known. Additional DNA sequences in this sample encode the identical CDR3.

Genomic DNA belonging to each subset was distributed in equal measure over several immunoSEQ plates. The protocol was immunoSEQ multiplex PCR, while the TCRdb copy is restricted to in-frame clones and leaves out a portion. Of more than 2,000,000 clones in the sample, over 90% were seen once. The rearrangement uses TRBV30 and TRBJ1-5; D call uncertain. The sequenced material came from naive CD4+ T cells from PBMCs. As for subset: CD45RA+ positively selected. This TCR was recovered from a man younger than 35 in good health. Some clones in this sample may be carry-over from other donors' samples. CDR3 DNA sequence: TGTGCCTGGAGTGTGAAAGTCAATCAGCCCCAGCATTTT. Translating gives CAWSVKVNQPQHF. The whole variable domain, filled in from reference TRBV30 and TRBJ1-5, reads SQTIHQWPATLVQPVGSPLSLECTVEGTSNPNLYWYRQAAGRGLQLLFYSVGIGQISSEVPQNLSASRPQDRQFILSSKKLLLSDSGFYLCAWSVKVNQPQHFGDGTRLSIL.